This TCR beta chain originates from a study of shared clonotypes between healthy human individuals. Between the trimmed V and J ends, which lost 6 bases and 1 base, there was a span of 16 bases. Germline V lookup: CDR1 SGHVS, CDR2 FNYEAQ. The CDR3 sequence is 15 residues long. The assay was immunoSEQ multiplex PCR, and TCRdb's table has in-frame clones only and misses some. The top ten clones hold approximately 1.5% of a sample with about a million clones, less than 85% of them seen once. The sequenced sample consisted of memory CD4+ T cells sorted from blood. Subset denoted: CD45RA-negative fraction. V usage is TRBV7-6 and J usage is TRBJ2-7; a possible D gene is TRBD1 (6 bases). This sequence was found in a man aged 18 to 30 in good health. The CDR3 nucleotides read TGTGCCAGCAGTCTTGGACAGAGCTTATCCTACGAGCAGTACTTC. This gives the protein CASSLGQSLSYEQYF.